The rows below give T cell receptor beta chains drawn from one sample of a study of control samples from healthy donors and cancer patients. Assay used: immunoSEQ multiplex PCR; TCRdb lists only in-frame clones, some missing. The sample consists of 100,000 to 150,000 clones, about 90% of them appearing once. Sequencing was performed on PBMCs. The receptors were sampled from a man in his fifties or sixties with head and neck cancer. The CDR3 runs from the conserved cysteine through the conserved F or W. D genes are given only for firm matches. Clone size is stated in some rows and not others, as once, few, many or a class when expanded.

v_gene	abundance	d_gene	j_gene	CDR3nt	CDR3aa
TRBV11-3	-	-	TRBJ2-1	TGTGCCAGCAGCTTAGACCCCGGACAGACGAATGAGCAGTTCTTC	CASSLDPGQTNEQFF
TRBV19	-	TRBD1	TRBJ1-1	TGTGCCACCGCGACAGGGCCTAACACTGAAGCTTTCTTT	CATATGPNTEAFF
TRBV7-7	-	-	TRBJ2-2	TGTGCCAGCAGCTTAGGGCCCCGGGGCCCCACCGGGGAGCTGTTTTTT	CASSLGPRGPTGELFF
TRBV7-2	-	-	TRBJ1-5	TGTGCCAGCAGCTTAGAACGTGCGGGGGGTCAGCCCCAGCATTTT	CASSLERAGGQPQHF
TRBV6-5	once	-	TRBJ1-4	TGTGCCAGCAGTCCCAACCCCCAGGCCGAAAAACTGTTTTTT	CASSPNPQAEKLFF
TRBV3-1/TRBV3-2	-	TRBD1	TRBJ2-7	TGTGCCAGCAGCCAAGTTCGTCAGGGGGCGACCTACGAGCAGTACTTC	CASSQVRQGATYEQYF
TRBV24-1	-	TRBD2	TRBJ2-1	TGTGCCACCAGTGATTTGACCCTAGCGGGCGGCAATGAGCAGTTCTTC	CATSDLTLAGGNEQFF
TRBV15	few	-	TRBJ1-5	TGTGCCACCAGCAGAGACCCGATCGGCAGGGATGGGCAGCCCCAGCATTTT	CATSRDPIGRDGQPQHF
TRBV29-1	-	TRBD1	TRBJ2-1	TGCAGCGTTGCATGGGACAGGGGTCCCTACAATGAGCAGTTCTTC	CSVAWDRGPYNEQFF
TRBV2	-	TRBD2	TRBJ2-5	TGTGCCAGCAGCCCGGGGCTAGCGGGAGGACCAAGAGAGGGCCAGTACTTC	CASSPGLAGGPREGQYF
TRBV5-6	-	-	TRBJ2-2	TGTGCCAGCAGCTGGGGTAATACCAACACCGGGGAGCTGTTTTTT	CASSWGNTNTGELFF
TRBV7-9	-	-	TRBJ2-7	TGTGCCAGCAGCTTAGCGGAAGGAGGGACCTACGAGCAGTACTTC	CASSLAEGGTYEQYF
TRBV18	-	-	TRBJ1-2	TGTGCCAGCTCACCGGGAACACCACAAAACCTATATGGCTACACCTTC	CASSPGTPQNLYGYTF
TRBV27	-	-	TRBJ1-2	TGTGCCAGCAGTAAACCGGGACAACTCTATGGCTACACCTTC	CASSKPGQLYGYTF
TRBV6-1	-	-	TRBJ1-1	TGTGCCAGCAGTGAAGTGGAACAGGTGAGAGCTTTCTTT	CASSEVEQVRAFF
TRBV9	-	-	TRBJ2-3	TGTGCCAGCAGCCCCTCGGCTAGCTCGGGAGATACGCAGTATTTT	CASSPSASSGDTQYF
TRBV5-5	once	-	TRBJ1-1	TGTGCCAGTAACCCGGGACAAGTGGGAAACACTGAAGCTTTCTTT	CASNPGQVGNTEAFF
TRBV20-1	-	TRBD2	TRBJ2-1	TGCAGTGCTAGTTCCCCCGGGACTAGCGGGAGTGATGAGCAGTTCTTC	CSASSPGTSGSDEQFF